The rows below give T cell receptor beta chains drawn from one sample of a study of blood T cell repertoires in COVID-19. The protocol was immunoSEQ multiplex PCR, while the TCRdb copy is restricted to in-frame clones and leaves out a portion. The repertoire holds around 120,000 clones, 70% to 85% seen once, with about 8% in the top ten. The sequencing input was peripheral blood. The receptor source for this set is a man aged 65-85 years with active or convalescent COVID-19. The CDR3 runs from the conserved cysteine through the conserved F or W. The order of the fields is CDR3 protein, CDR3 DNA, J gene, clone size, V gene, D gene. A D gene is named only where the DNA matches it firmly. Part of the rows lack a size; the others show once, few, many or a class for expanded clones.

CDR3: CASSSTGLGYTF
DNA: TGTGCCAGCAGCTCGACAGGACTTGGCTACACCTTC
J: TRBJ1-2
size: NA
V: TRBV5-6
D: NA

CDR3: CSASEGGPGTYNEQFF
DNA: TGCAGTGCTAGTGAGGGAGGGCCTGGTACCTACAATGAGCAGTTCTTC
J: TRBJ2-1
size: NA
V: TRBV20-1
D: TRBD2

CDR3: CASSRRRDRGYGYTF
DNA: TGTGCCAGCAGCCGGAGACGGGACAGGGGATATGGCTACACCTTC
J: TRBJ1-2
size: NA
V: TRBV6-6
D: TRBD1

CDR3: CASSSYSGSYNSPLHF
DNA: TGTGCCAGCAGCTCATATTCGGGCTCCTATAATTCACCCCTCCACTTT
J: TRBJ1-6
size: NA
V: TRBV7-2
D: NA

CDR3: CASSTGPGGYTF
DNA: TGTGCCAGCAGCACCGGACCGGGGGGCTACACCTTC
J: TRBJ1-2
size: NA
V: TRBV7-8
D: NA

CDR3: CASSALRAGRAGNTIYF
DNA: TGTGCCAGCAGTGCCCTCAGGGCCGGAAGAGCTGGAAACACCATATATTTT
J: TRBJ1-3
size: once
V: TRBV9
D: NA

CDR3: CASSRAGENGELFF
DNA: TGTGCCTCTTCCCGGGCAGGGGAAAACGGGGAGCTGTTTTTT
J: TRBJ2-2
size: few
V: TRBV28
D: NA

CDR3: CASSLGTGVGEQFF
DNA: TGTGCCAGCAGTTTAGGGACAGGGGTGGGTGAGCAGTTCTTC
J: TRBJ2-1
size: NA
V: TRBV27
D: TRBD1

CDR3: CASSYDRGRDTEAFF
DNA: TGCGCCAGCAGCTATGACAGGGGTCGAGATACTGAAGCTTTCTTT
J: TRBJ1-1
size: NA
V: TRBV5-1
D: TRBD1

CDR3: CASSLDSPGANVLTF
DNA: TGCGCCAGCAGCTTGGACAGTCCCGGGGCCAACGTCCTGACTTTC
J: TRBJ2-6
size: once
V: TRBV5-1
D: NA

CDR3: CASSLQNTGLNEKLFF
DNA: TGTGCCAGCAGCTTACAGAATACAGGGTTGAATGAAAAACTGTTTTTT
J: TRBJ1-4
size: once
V: TRBV5-4
D: NA

CDR3: CATSRRELHGYTF
DNA: TGTGCCACCAGCAGAAGGGAGTTGCATGGCTACACCTTC
J: TRBJ1-2
size: once
V: TRBV15
D: NA

CDR3: CASSPTVSPNEKLFF
DNA: TGTGCTAGCAGTCCAACGGTCTCTCCTAATGAAAAACTGTTTTTT
J: TRBJ1-4
size: NA
V: TRBV7-7
D: NA

CDR3: CASSPGTQRGNEKLFF
DNA: TGTGCCAGCAGTCCCGGGACACAGCGGGGTAATGAAAAACTGTTTTTT
J: TRBJ1-4
size: NA
V: TRBV28
D: NA

CDR3: CASSPGLVSPHEQYF
DNA: TGTGCCAGCTCACCGGGACTAGTATCCCCCCACGAGCAGTACTTC
J: TRBJ2-7
size: once
V: TRBV18
D: TRBD2

CDR3: CASSHGTAYEQYF
DNA: TGCGCCAGCAGCCACGGGACAGCTTACGAGCAGTACTTC
J: TRBJ2-7
size: NA
V: TRBV4-1
D: TRBD1

CDR3: CATSRQGVESYEQYF
DNA: TGTGCCACCAGCAGGCAAGGGGTAGAGTCCTACGAGCAGTACTTC
J: TRBJ2-7
size: NA
V: TRBV15
D: NA

CDR3: CASSVGGAYNEQFF
DNA: TGTGCCAGCAGCGTTGGCGGAGCCTACAATGAGCAGTTCTTC
J: TRBJ2-1
size: few
V: TRBV9
D: NA

CDR3: CASSQDPGQGVQPQHF
DNA: TGTGCCAGCAGCCAAGACCCGGGACAGGGGGTGCAGCCCCAGCATTTT
J: TRBJ1-5
size: NA
V: TRBV3-1/TRBV3-2
D: TRBD1

CDR3: CASRPGRRGTEAFF
DNA: TGTGCCAGCAGACCTGGGAGGCGAGGCACTGAAGCTTTCTTT
J: TRBJ1-1
size: NA
V: TRBV28
D: NA

CDR3: CASSILDRDTEAFF
DNA: TGTGCCAGTAGTATTCTCGACAGGGACACTGAAGCTTTCTTT
J: TRBJ1-1
size: NA
V: TRBV19
D: TRBD1

CDR3: CASSKEARVPQHF
DNA: TGTGCCAGCAGCAAAGAGGCGAGGGTGCCCCAGCATTTT
J: TRBJ1-5
size: NA
V: TRBV21-1
D: NA

CDR3: CASSTGGLAGSYEQYF
DNA: TGTGCCAGCAGCACGGGGGGACTAGCGGGGTCCTACGAGCAGTACTTC
J: TRBJ2-7
size: NA
V: TRBV5-4
D: TRBD2

CDR3: CASGASGGDTQYF
DNA: TGTGCCAGCGGGGCTAGCGGGGGAGATACGCAGTATTTT
J: TRBJ2-3
size: NA
V: TRBV9
D: TRBD2

CDR3: CASSPGQGYYGYTF
DNA: TGTGCCAGCAGCCCTGGACAGGGCTACTATGGCTACACCTTC
J: TRBJ1-2
size: NA
V: TRBV9
D: TRBD1

CDR3: CASSDGDWNTGELFF
DNA: TGTGCCAGCAGTGACGGTGATTGGAACACCGGGGAGCTGTTTTTT
J: TRBJ2-2
size: NA
V: TRBV6-1
D: NA

CDR3: CASSQELTGGAGTQYF
DNA: TGTGCCAGCAGCCAAGAATTGACAGGGGGCGCCGGGACCCAGTACTTC
J: TRBJ2-5
size: NA
V: TRBV3-1/TRBV3-2
D: TRBD1

CDR3: CASSSQIHSGQGQTQYF
DNA: TGTGCCAGCAGCTCACAGATCCATTCGGGACAGGGCCAGACCCAGTACTTC
J: TRBJ2-5
size: NA
V: TRBV7-8
D: TRBD1

CDR3: CASSQEGGPETQYF
DNA: TGTGCCAGCAGCCAAGAGGGGGGGCCGGAGACCCAGTACTTC
J: TRBJ2-5
size: NA
V: TRBV4-2
D: NA

CDR3: CASSGREGSYEQYF
DNA: TGTGCCAGCTCTGGGCGGGAGGGCTCCTACGAGCAGTACTTC
J: TRBJ2-7
size: NA
V: TRBV28
D: TRBD2

CDR3: CAIQQGSSYEQYF
DNA: TGTGCCATTCAACAGGGGAGCTCCTACGAGCAGTACTTC
J: TRBJ2-7
size: NA
V: TRBV6-5
D: TRBD1

CDR3: CASSQGRGRIADTQYF
DNA: TGCGCCAGCAGCCAGGGCAGGGGGCGAATCGCAGATACGCAGTATTTT
J: TRBJ2-3
size: NA
V: TRBV4-3
D: TRBD1

CDR3: CASSESQGLHGYTF
DNA: TGTGCCAGCAGTGAATCCCAGGGGTTGCATGGCTACACCTTC
J: TRBJ1-2
size: NA
V: TRBV6-1
D: NA

CDR3: CASSVDGGTNNEQFF
DNA: TGTGCCAGCAGCGTGGACGGGGGGACAAACAATGAGCAGTTCTTC
J: TRBJ2-1
size: NA
V: TRBV9
D: NA

CDR3: CASSMMYLAGGLSEQYF
DNA: TGTGCCAGTAGTATGATGTACCTAGCGGGGGGCTTGTCCGAGCAGTACTTC
J: TRBJ2-7
size: NA
V: TRBV19
D: TRBD2

CDR3: CASGKGLNTEAFF
DNA: TGTGCTAGTGGTAAGGGGCTGAACACTGAAGCTTTCTTT
J: TRBJ1-1
size: NA
V: TRBV12-5
D: NA

CDR3: CASSIDWGTSSTDTQYF
DNA: TGTGCCAGTAGTATAGATTGGGGGACTTCGAGCACAGATACGCAGTATTTT
J: TRBJ2-3
size: NA
V: TRBV19
D: NA

CDR3: CASSQLGTEYGYTF
DNA: TGTGCCAGCAGCCAACTCGGGACAGAATATGGCTACACCTTC
J: TRBJ1-2
size: NA
V: TRBV3-1/TRBV3-2
D: TRBD1

CDR3: CASLGSPNEKLFF
DNA: TGTGCCAGCCTCGGGAGTCCTAATGAAAAACTGTTTTTT
J: TRBJ1-4
size: once
V: TRBV12-3/TRBV12-4
D: NA

CDR3: CASSPVGRETQYF
DNA: TGTGCCAGCAGCCCAGTGGGGCGCGAGACCCAGTACTTC
J: TRBJ2-5
size: NA
V: TRBV7-6
D: NA

CDR3: CASSQNPRDSKSVRYTF
DNA: TGTGCCAGCAGCCAAAACCCCCGGGACAGCAAATCGGTACGGTACACCTTC
J: TRBJ1-2
size: NA
V: TRBV3-1/TRBV3-2
D: TRBD1

CDR3: CASSQVGRHGYTF
DNA: TGTGCCAGCAGCCAAGTAGGGAGGCATGGCTACACCTTC
J: TRBJ1-2
size: NA
V: TRBV14
D: NA

CDR3: CASSVGQGYTDTQYF
DNA: TGTGCCAGCAGTGTAGGACAGGGGTACACAGATACGCAGTATTTT
J: TRBJ2-3
size: NA
V: TRBV2
D: TRBD1

CDR3: CATSDPKGTGGTQPQHF
DNA: TGTGCCACCAGTGATCCCAAAGGGACAGGGGGCACTCAGCCCCAGCATTTT
J: TRBJ1-5
size: once
V: TRBV24-1
D: TRBD1

CDR3: CASSASGTGYNEQFF
DNA: TGTGCCAGCAGCGCCTCCGGGACAGGATACAATGAGCAGTTCTTC
J: TRBJ2-1
size: NA
V: TRBV7-2
D: TRBD1

CDR3: CASSPIPRRLF
DNA: TGTGCCAGCAGCCCTATACCCCGCAGGCTCTTC
J: TRBJ2-1
size: NA
V: TRBV3-1/TRBV3-2
D: NA

CDR3: CASSLAIRVAGNTIYF
DNA: TGTGCCAGCAGCTTAGCGATCCGAGTAGCTGGAAACACCATATATTTT
J: TRBJ1-3
size: few
V: TRBV7-9
D: NA

CDR3: CASSLFGGRDLYGYTF
DNA: TGTGCCAGCAGTTTATTCGGCGGTCGGGATCTCTATGGCTACACCTTC
J: TRBJ1-2
size: NA
V: TRBV27
D: NA

CDR3: CASSPRGNWDEKLFF
DNA: TGCGCCAGCAGCCCGAGAGGCAATTGGGATGAAAAACTGTTTTTT
J: TRBJ1-4
size: NA
V: TRBV5-1
D: NA

CDR3: CASSLEGQGNSPLHF
DNA: TGTGCCAGCAGCTTAGAAGGTCAGGGAAATTCACCCCTCCACTTT
J: TRBJ1-6
size: NA
V: TRBV7-6
D: NA